A selection of T cell receptor beta chains follows, all from one sample in a study of PD-1 blockade in classical Hodgkin lymphoma. Profiled with immunoSEQ multiplex PCR; TCRdb holds only in-frame clones, not every one. The sample shows several thousand clones, roughly 79% of them seen only once. The sample consisted of CD4+ T cells from blood, taken at baseline. These receptors were collected from a human donor with classical Hodgkin lymphoma. CDR3s include the opening cysteine and the closing phenylalanine or tryptophan. A D gene is named only where the DNA matches it firmly. Part of the rows lack a size; the others show once, few, many or a class for expanded clones.

cdr3_nt: TGTGCCAGCAGCTTACAAGGACAGCTAACTGGAAACACCATATATTTT
cdr3_aa: CASSLQGQLTGNTIYF
clone_size: .
j_call: TRBJ1-3
v_call: TRBV7-9
d_call: .

cdr3_nt: TGTGCCAGCAGCTTAGGTGTGGGGACCGGGGAGCTGTTTTTT
cdr3_aa: CASSLGVGTGELFF
clone_size: .
j_call: TRBJ2-2
v_call: TRBV7-8
d_call: .

cdr3_nt: TGCAGTGCTAGGGGATCACCCCTCCACTTT
cdr3_aa: CSARGSPLHF
clone_size: once
j_call: TRBJ1-6
v_call: TRBV20-1
d_call: .

cdr3_nt: TGCGCCAGCAGCCAAGGAGGACAGGGACACGAGCAGTACTTC
cdr3_aa: CASSQGGQGHEQYF
clone_size: .
j_call: TRBJ2-7
v_call: TRBV4-1
d_call: TRBD1

cdr3_nt: TGTGCCAGCAGTCGGGGTATGAACACTGAAGCTTTCTTT
cdr3_aa: CASSRGMNTEAFF
clone_size: .
j_call: TRBJ1-1
v_call: TRBV7-2
d_call: .

cdr3_nt: TGTGCCAGCAGGAGGCGGCAGGTGGTTGAGCCCCAGCATTTT
cdr3_aa: CASRRRQVVEPQHF
clone_size: .
j_call: TRBJ1-5
v_call: TRBV6-5
d_call: .

cdr3_nt: TGTGCCAGCAGCTTTCTCAGGGGTACAGATACGCAGTATTTT
cdr3_aa: CASSFLRGTDTQYF
clone_size: .
j_call: TRBJ2-3
v_call: TRBV5-8
d_call: .

cdr3_nt: TGTGCCAGCAGTGCCGGGACTAGCGGGACCTACGAGCAGTACTTC
cdr3_aa: CASSAGTSGTYEQYF
clone_size: .
j_call: TRBJ2-7
v_call: TRBV28
d_call: TRBD2

cdr3_nt: TGTGCCAGTAGCCAGGGCGTGGGATCCTACGAGCAGTACTTC
cdr3_aa: CASSQGVGSYEQYF
clone_size: .
j_call: TRBJ2-7
v_call: TRBV19
d_call: .

cdr3_nt: TGCGCCAGCAGCACGGGGTCGGGCTACGAGCAGTACTTC
cdr3_aa: CASSTGSGYEQYF
clone_size: .
j_call: TRBJ2-7
v_call: TRBV5-1
d_call: .

cdr3_nt: TGTGCCAGCAGTTTTCAGGCAAGACTAGCGGGACACTACGAGCAGTACTTC
cdr3_aa: CASSFQARLAGHYEQYF
clone_size: .
j_call: TRBJ2-7
v_call: TRBV25-1
d_call: TRBD2

cdr3_nt: TGTGCCAGCAGCCAGACAGGGGGGCGCTCAACAGATACGCAGTATTTT
cdr3_aa: CASSQTGGRSTDTQYF
clone_size: .
j_call: TRBJ2-3
v_call: TRBV21-1
d_call: .

cdr3_nt: TGTGCCAGCAGCTTGGTGGTAGGGGCAGAGACCCAGTACTTC
cdr3_aa: CASSLVVGAETQYF
clone_size: few
j_call: TRBJ2-5
v_call: TRBV5-8
d_call: .

cdr3_nt: TGTGCCATCAGTGAGCCCGCAGGGGACACTGAAGCTTTCTTT
cdr3_aa: CAISEPAGDTEAFF
clone_size: .
j_call: TRBJ1-1
v_call: TRBV10-3
d_call: .

cdr3_nt: TGTGCCAGCAGTTACTTGACAGGGGCCTATGGCTACACCTTC
cdr3_aa: CASSYLTGAYGYTF
clone_size: .
j_call: TRBJ1-2
v_call: TRBV6-6
d_call: TRBD1

cdr3_nt: TGCGCCAGCAGCCAGGGGGCAGTCTTCTCTGGAAACACCATATATTTT
cdr3_aa: CASSQGAVFSGNTIYF
clone_size: .
j_call: TRBJ1-3
v_call: TRBV4-1
d_call: .

cdr3_nt: TGCAGCGTTGAACTCCACGGGGGCAGGGACACTGAAGCTTTCTTT
cdr3_aa: CSVELHGGRDTEAFF
clone_size: .
j_call: TRBJ1-1
v_call: TRBV29-1
d_call: .

cdr3_nt: TGTGCCAGCAGTCTACAGGGAGTCTACTACGAGCAGTACTTC
cdr3_aa: CASSLQGVYYEQYF
clone_size: .
j_call: TRBJ2-7
v_call: TRBV28
d_call: .

cdr3_nt: TGCGCCAGCAGCACCCGGACAGAAAGCACCGGGGAGCTGTTTTTT
cdr3_aa: CASSTRTESTGELFF
clone_size: .
j_call: TRBJ2-2
v_call: TRBV5-1
d_call: .

cdr3_nt: TGTGCCAGCTCACCAGGACTAGCGGGAGTTTCCTACGAGCAGTACTTC
cdr3_aa: CASSPGLAGVSYEQYF
clone_size: once
j_call: TRBJ2-7
v_call: TRBV18
d_call: TRBD2

cdr3_nt: TGTGCCAGCAGTTTATGGGCTAGCGGGGAGGGGCCAGATACGCAGTATTTT
cdr3_aa: CASSLWASGEGPDTQYF
clone_size: .
j_call: TRBJ2-3
v_call: TRBV28
d_call: TRBD2

cdr3_nt: TGTGCCAGCAGTTACTCAGGCGCTCTCCCCGGGGAGCTGTTTTTT
cdr3_aa: CASSYSGALPGELFF
clone_size: .
j_call: TRBJ2-2
v_call: TRBV6-6
d_call: .

cdr3_nt: TGTGCCAGCAGCTTAGAGGGCTCGTCGGGCGCTGAAGCTTTCTTT
cdr3_aa: CASSLEGSSGAEAFF
clone_size: once
j_call: TRBJ1-1
v_call: TRBV7-8
d_call: .

cdr3_nt: TGTGCCACCAGCAGAGGAGAAGTATACGAGCAGTACTTC
cdr3_aa: CATSRGEVYEQYF
clone_size: few
j_call: TRBJ2-7
v_call: TRBV15
d_call: .

cdr3_nt: TGTGCCAGTAGCCCTAAGGGGACTAGCGGCTCCTACGAGCAGTACTTC
cdr3_aa: CASSPKGTSGSYEQYF
clone_size: .
j_call: TRBJ2-7
v_call: TRBV19
d_call: TRBD2

cdr3_nt: TGCGCCAGCAGCCAAAGGAGGGACAGGGGGTTGATGGAACTGTTTTTT
cdr3_aa: CASSQRRDRGLMELFF
clone_size: .
j_call: TRBJ1-4
v_call: TRBV4-1
d_call: TRBD1

cdr3_nt: TGCGCCAGCAGCAGCCGAGGGTTGTTAGGCACCGGGGAGCTGTTTTTT
cdr3_aa: CASSSRGLLGTGELFF
clone_size: .
j_call: TRBJ2-2
v_call: TRBV5-1
d_call: .

cdr3_nt: TGCGCCAGCAGCAAAAGACTAGCGCAAGAAGAGACCCAGTACTTC
cdr3_aa: CASSKRLAQEETQYF
clone_size: .
j_call: TRBJ2-5
v_call: TRBV5-1
d_call: TRBD2

cdr3_nt: TGTGCCAGTACTCGGACAGGGGGCTTGGATCAGCCCCAGCATTTT
cdr3_aa: CASTRTGGLDQPQHF
clone_size: .
j_call: TRBJ1-5
v_call: TRBV19
d_call: TRBD1

cdr3_nt: TGTGCCAGCAGTCAAACTAGCGCCGCCCGCGGGACCCAGTACTTC
cdr3_aa: CASSQTSAARGTQYF
clone_size: .
j_call: TRBJ2-5
v_call: TRBV25-1
d_call: TRBD2

cdr3_nt: TGCAGCGTTTTCGCAGGGGGTTCCTACAATGAGCAGTTCTTC
cdr3_aa: CSVFAGGSYNEQFF
clone_size: .
j_call: TRBJ2-1
v_call: TRBV29-1
d_call: TRBD1

cdr3_nt: TGTGCCAGCAGTCGCCCCGGGGGGCTGGTGGATTCCGGCAATCAGCCCCAGCATTTT
cdr3_aa: CASSRPGGLVDSGNQPQHF
clone_size: .
j_call: TRBJ1-5
v_call: TRBV2
d_call: .

cdr3_nt: TGTGCCATCAGTGAGTCCACCGGGACAGGGGTTCTTCCACTCACAGATACGCAGTATTTT
cdr3_aa: CAISESTGTGVLPLTDTQYF
clone_size: .
j_call: TRBJ2-3
v_call: TRBV10-3
d_call: TRBD1

cdr3_nt: TGTGCCAGCAGCAAATTTAGCCTTCCCGGGGTCGAGGCAACTAATGAAAAACTGTTTTTT
cdr3_aa: CASSKFSLPGVEATNEKLFF
clone_size: .
j_call: TRBJ1-4
v_call: TRBV21-1
d_call: .

cdr3_nt: TGTGCCAGCTGTGCCGGGACAGCCTTGTACGAGCAGTACTTC
cdr3_aa: CASCAGTALYEQYF
clone_size: .
j_call: TRBJ2-7
v_call: TRBV27
d_call: TRBD1

cdr3_nt: TGTGCCAGCAGAGTACCGGGACAGCGGGGCATTCAGTACTTC
cdr3_aa: CASRVPGQRGIQYF
clone_size: .
j_call: TRBJ2-4
v_call: TRBV6-4
d_call: .

cdr3_nt: TGCGCCAGCAGCGCGAAACTCGGGACTAGCGGGAGAACAACCTACGAGCAGTACTTC
cdr3_aa: CASSAKLGTSGRTTYEQYF
clone_size: .
j_call: TRBJ2-7
v_call: TRBV5-1
d_call: TRBD2

cdr3_nt: TGTGCCAGCAGGGTCGGACTAGCGGGAGGTGTCAATGAGCAGTTCTTC
cdr3_aa: CASRVGLAGGVNEQFF
clone_size: .
j_call: TRBJ2-1
v_call: TRBV2
d_call: TRBD2

cdr3_nt: TGTGCCAGCAACCCACCGGGAGCGGGGTGGGATGAGCAGTTCTTC
cdr3_aa: CASNPPGAGWDEQFF
clone_size: .
j_call: TRBJ2-1
v_call: TRBV7-2
d_call: TRBD2

cdr3_nt: TGTGCCAGCACCTCGGGACAGGGGATTTTCTACGAGCAGTACTTC
cdr3_aa: CASTSGQGIFYEQYF
clone_size: .
j_call: TRBJ2-7
v_call: TRBV6-6
d_call: TRBD1

cdr3_nt: TGTGCCAGCAGCTTATCTGGGACTAGCGCTTACAATGAGCAGTTCTTC
cdr3_aa: CASSLSGTSAYNEQFF
clone_size: .
j_call: TRBJ2-1
v_call: TRBV7-9
d_call: TRBD2

cdr3_nt: TGTGCCAGCAGTAGAAGACAGGACCCCAAAGAGACCCAGTACTTC
cdr3_aa: CASSRRQDPKETQYF
clone_size: .
j_call: TRBJ2-5
v_call: TRBV2
d_call: .

cdr3_nt: TGTGCCATCAGTGAGTCGGCTACCGAGCAGTACTTC
cdr3_aa: CAISESATEQYF
clone_size: few
j_call: TRBJ2-7
v_call: TRBV10-3
d_call: .

cdr3_nt: TGTGCCAGCAGCTTACGCGGCGGGACTTTCAGCACAGATACGCAGTATTTT
cdr3_aa: CASSLRGGTFSTDTQYF
clone_size: .
j_call: TRBJ2-3
v_call: TRBV7-6
d_call: .

cdr3_nt: TGTGCCAGCAAGGGGACAAATAGCAATCAGCCCCAGCATTTT
cdr3_aa: CASKGTNSNQPQHF
clone_size: .
j_call: TRBJ1-5
v_call: TRBV2
d_call: .

cdr3_nt: TGTGCCAGTAGTCGTGCCTACTATAGCAATCAGCCCCAGCATTTT
cdr3_aa: CASSRAYYSNQPQHF
clone_size: .
j_call: TRBJ1-5
v_call: TRBV19
d_call: .

cdr3_nt: TGTGCCAGCAGCCAAGGAGGGACTAGCGGGAGTAGGGGTGAGACCCAGTACTTC
cdr3_aa: CASSQGGTSGSRGETQYF
clone_size: .
j_call: TRBJ2-5
v_call: TRBV14
d_call: TRBD2

cdr3_nt: TGTGCCAGCAGTTACGGCGGGACAGGGGACACTGAAGCTTTCTTT
cdr3_aa: CASSYGGTGDTEAFF
clone_size: .
j_call: TRBJ1-1
v_call: TRBV6-6
d_call: TRBD1

cdr3_nt: TGTGCCAGCTCACCAAGGGGATCCAATGAAAAACTGTTTTTT
cdr3_aa: CASSPRGSNEKLFF
clone_size: .
j_call: TRBJ1-4
v_call: TRBV18
d_call: .

cdr3_nt: TGTGCCAGCACCCAATACAATGAGCAGTTCTTC
cdr3_aa: CASTQYNEQFF
clone_size: .
j_call: TRBJ2-1
v_call: TRBV7-2
d_call: .

cdr3_nt: TGTGCCTGGAGTGTAATATCAGGGGCCCGCGAGACCCAGTACTTC
cdr3_aa: CAWSVISGARETQYF
clone_size: few
j_call: TRBJ2-5
v_call: TRBV30
d_call: .

cdr3_nt: TGTGCCAGCAGCTTAGTGACTAGCGTTGAGCAGTTCTTC
cdr3_aa: CASSLVTSVEQFF
clone_size: .
j_call: TRBJ2-1
v_call: TRBV7-9
d_call: TRBD2

cdr3_nt: TGTGCCAGCAGCGGACGGGGACAGCAGTACAATGAGCAGTTCTTC
cdr3_aa: CASSGRGQQYNEQFF
clone_size: medium-sized
j_call: TRBJ2-1
v_call: TRBV7-9
d_call: TRBD1

cdr3_nt: TGTGCCAGCAGTTTCCTAGCGGGCTTCCTAGATACGCAGTATTTT
cdr3_aa: CASSFLAGFLDTQYF
clone_size: .
j_call: TRBJ2-3
v_call: TRBV27
d_call: TRBD2

cdr3_nt: TGTGCCAGCAGCTTGGGGGAGAGCAATCAGCCCCAGCATTTT
cdr3_aa: CASSLGESNQPQHF
clone_size: few
j_call: TRBJ1-5
v_call: TRBV5-5
d_call: .

cdr3_nt: TGCGCCAGCAGCCAAGGGGTCGTGTTTAGCTCCTACAATGAGCAGTTCTTC
cdr3_aa: CASSQGVVFSSYNEQFF
clone_size: .
j_call: TRBJ2-1
v_call: TRBV4-1
d_call: .

cdr3_nt: TGTGCCAGCAGCTTAGCCCTAGCGCGATACAATGAGCAGTTCTTC
cdr3_aa: CASSLALARYNEQFF
clone_size: .
j_call: TRBJ2-1
v_call: TRBV7-6
d_call: .

cdr3_nt: TGCGCCAGCAGCTTGGGGTGGGCGTCGAGCTCCTACAATGAGCAGTTCTTC
cdr3_aa: CASSLGWASSSYNEQFF
clone_size: .
j_call: TRBJ2-1
v_call: TRBV5-1
d_call: .

cdr3_nt: TGCGCCAGCAGCCCCCCCCGCCTAGCGGGAGGGCACTACGAGCAGTACTTC
cdr3_aa: CASSPPRLAGGHYEQYF
clone_size: large
j_call: TRBJ2-7
v_call: TRBV4-1
d_call: TRBD2